This T cell receptor (beta chain) was documented in a study of T cells in Graves' hyperthyroidism and ophthalmopathy. The study's findings and limits: Blood shared most expanded thyroid clonotypes above 0.001.

TCR beta CDR3 sequences were amplified from RNA transcripts. The HTBI primer set served for first-round RT-PCR of the TCR CDR3. TCRdb ran MiXCR on the multiplex PCR reads and lists one entry per CDR3 protein. This table has about 640,000 distinct CDR3 sequences, roughly 46% appearing once. Worth noting for this clonotype: Its specificity is unknown. The junction does not match germline at one end; this may be a read error.

Criteria for exclusion of patients were uncontrolled infection, other autoimmune disease, pregnancy or lactation. Thyroid ultrasound, orbital computed tomography, clinical symptoms, and serum thyroxine and TRAb underpinned diagnoses. This CDR3 has 12 amino acids. From germline, CDR1 is SNHLY and CDR2 FYNNEI. The chain is built from TRBV2 and TRBJ2-6; 8 positions agree with TRBD1. Sequenced input: peripheral blood or thyroid tissue (not recorded which). The source is an adult man with Graves' disease, either hyperthyroidism or ophthalmopathy (not recorded which). This CDR3 is CASIRTGRTEAF. In DNA form, the CDR3 reads TGTGCCAGCATTAGGACAGGGAGAACTGAAGCTTTC.